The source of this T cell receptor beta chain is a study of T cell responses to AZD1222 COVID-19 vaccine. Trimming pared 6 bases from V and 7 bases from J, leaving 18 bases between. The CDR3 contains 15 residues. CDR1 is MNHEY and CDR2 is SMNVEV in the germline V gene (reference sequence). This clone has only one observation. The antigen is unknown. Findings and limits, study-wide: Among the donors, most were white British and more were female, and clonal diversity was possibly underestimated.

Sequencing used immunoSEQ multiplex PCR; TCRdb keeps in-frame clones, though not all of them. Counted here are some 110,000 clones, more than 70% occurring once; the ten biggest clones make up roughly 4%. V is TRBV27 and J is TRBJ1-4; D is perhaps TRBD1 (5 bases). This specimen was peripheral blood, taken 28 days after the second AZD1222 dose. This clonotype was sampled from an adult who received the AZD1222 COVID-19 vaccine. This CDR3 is CASRDTGQLSEKLFF. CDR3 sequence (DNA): TGTGCCAGCAGGGATACAGGCCAGTTGAGTGAAAAACTGTTTTTT.